The clone carrying this T cell receptor beta chain was seen once. Its antigen is unidentified. The sample is drawn from a study of cytomegalovirus exposure and HLA in healthy donors. Findings and limits, study-wide: Three of the chains that were CMV-associated were confirmed in vitro to be specific for CMV antigens. Reported performance of the classifier showed diagnosis of cytomegalovirus status with high specificity and sensitivity. The study recorded about 160 TCR beta chains that were cytomegalovirus-associated.

Method: immunoSEQ multiplex PCR; TCRdb's copy keeps in-frame clones and lacks some. Here the sample spans about 220,000 clones, around 88% being singletons. The ends lost 5 bases at V and 7 bases at J; junction bases unmatched: 7. CDR1 is SNHLY and CDR2 is FYNNEI in the germline V gene. The CDR3 has 15 residues. The study drew the donors from its approximately 110-subject validation cohort, separate from the roughly 700-subject first cohort. The receptor comes from a woman under 30 in good health and CMV-seronegative. V and J are TRBV2 and TRBJ2-2, with TRBD2 matching over 10 bases. Sequenced material: PBMCs. The DNA for the CDR3 is TGTGCCAGCAGTTACTCTAGCGGGAGTGACGGGGAGCTGTTTTTT. Its protein is CASSYSSGSDGELFF.